This TCR beta chain appears in the sequencing data of a study of OX40 agonist ivuxolimab in advanced cancers. The CDR3 is 13 amino acids. Germline V gene data show CDR1 as SEHNR and CDR2 as FQNEAQ (reference sequence). Trimming stripped 2 bases from V and 2 bases from J, with 7 bases between. Profiling relied on immunoSEQ multiplex PCR, and the TCRdb table lists in-frame clones only, not all of them. The profile shows tens of thousands of clones, 86% of them singletons. The chain carries TRBV7-9 and TRBJ2-7, with D possibly matching TRBD2 (5 bases). The sequences come from CD4+ or CD8+ T cells sorted from blood, collected in a trial of the OX40 agonist ivuxolimab. The receptor was isolated from an adult with an advanced solid tumor such as melanoma, head and neck, liver or kidney cancer. In DNA form, the CDR3 reads TGTGCCAGCAGCTTAACGCGGGCCTACGAGCAGTACTTC. It is translated as CASSLTRAYEQYF.